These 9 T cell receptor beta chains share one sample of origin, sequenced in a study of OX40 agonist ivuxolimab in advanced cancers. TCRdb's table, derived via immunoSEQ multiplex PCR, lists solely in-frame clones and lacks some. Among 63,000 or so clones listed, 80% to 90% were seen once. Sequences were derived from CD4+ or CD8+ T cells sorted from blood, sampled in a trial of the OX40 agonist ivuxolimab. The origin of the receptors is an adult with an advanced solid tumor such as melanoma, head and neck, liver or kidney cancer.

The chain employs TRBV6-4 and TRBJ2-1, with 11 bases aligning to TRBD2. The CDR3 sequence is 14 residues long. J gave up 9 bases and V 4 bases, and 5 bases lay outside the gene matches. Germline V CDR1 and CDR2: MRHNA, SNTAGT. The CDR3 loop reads CASSGLAGRGEQFF. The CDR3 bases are TGTGCCAGCAGTGGACTAGCGGGGCGAGGTGAGCAGTTCTTC.

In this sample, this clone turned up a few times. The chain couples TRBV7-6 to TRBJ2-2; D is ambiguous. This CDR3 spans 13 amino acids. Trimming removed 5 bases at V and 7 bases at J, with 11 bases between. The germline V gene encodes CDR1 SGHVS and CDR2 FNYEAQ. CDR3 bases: TGTGCCAGCAGCCCCCGTGTTGACGGGGAGCTGTTTTTT. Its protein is CASSPRVDGELFF. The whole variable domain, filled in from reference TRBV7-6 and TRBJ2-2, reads GAGVSQSPRYKVTKRGQDVALRCDPISGHVSLYWYRQALGQGPEFLTYFNYEAQQDKSGLPNDRFSAERPEGSISTLTIQRTEQRDSAMYRCASSPRVDGELFFGEGSRLTVL.

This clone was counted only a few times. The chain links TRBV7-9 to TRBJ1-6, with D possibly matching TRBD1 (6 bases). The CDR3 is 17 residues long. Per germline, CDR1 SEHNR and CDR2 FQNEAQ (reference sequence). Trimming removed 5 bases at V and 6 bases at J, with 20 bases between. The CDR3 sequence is CASSQDRRGSTNSPLHF. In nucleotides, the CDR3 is TGTGCCAGCAGCCAGGACCGCAGGGGTTCCACTAATTCACCCCTCCACTTT.

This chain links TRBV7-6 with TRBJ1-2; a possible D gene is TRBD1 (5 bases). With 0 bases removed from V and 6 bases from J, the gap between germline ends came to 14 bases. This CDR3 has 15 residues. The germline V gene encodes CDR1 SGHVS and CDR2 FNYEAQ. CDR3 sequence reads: CASSLASQGADGYTF. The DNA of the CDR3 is TGTGCCAGCAGCTTAGCGAGTCAGGGCGCGGATGGCTACACCTTC.

The CDR3 DNA sequence: TGCGCCAGCAGCGGAGAAACAGAGGCGGCTGAAGCTTTCTTT. This sequence encodes CASSGETEAAEAFF. The chain joins TRBV5-1 to TRBJ1-1; no clear D. V lost 4 bases and J 6 bases, leaving 16 bases between the germline ends. The length of the CDR3 is 14 residues. The V gene's germline CDR1 is SGHRS and CDR2 YFSETQ.

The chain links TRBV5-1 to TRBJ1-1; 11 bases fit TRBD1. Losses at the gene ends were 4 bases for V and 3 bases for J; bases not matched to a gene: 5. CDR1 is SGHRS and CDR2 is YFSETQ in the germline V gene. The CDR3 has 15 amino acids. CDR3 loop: CASSRTGGADTEAFF. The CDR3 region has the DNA TGCGCCAGCAGCCGGACAGGGGGCGCGGACACTGAAGCTTTCTTT.

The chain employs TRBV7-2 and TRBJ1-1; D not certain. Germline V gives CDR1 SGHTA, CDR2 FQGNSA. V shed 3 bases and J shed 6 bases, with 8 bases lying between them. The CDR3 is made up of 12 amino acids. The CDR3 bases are TGTGCCAGCAGCTTCCGTAGGGCTGAAGCTTTCTTT. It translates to CASSFRRAEAFF.

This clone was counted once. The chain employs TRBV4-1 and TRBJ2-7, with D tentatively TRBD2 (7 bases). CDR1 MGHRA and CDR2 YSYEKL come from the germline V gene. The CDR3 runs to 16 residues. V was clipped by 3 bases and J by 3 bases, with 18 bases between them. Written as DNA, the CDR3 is TGCGCCAGCAGCCACAGAAGGGGGGGCGGGGACTACGAGCAGTACTTC. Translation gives CASSHRRGGGDYEQYF.

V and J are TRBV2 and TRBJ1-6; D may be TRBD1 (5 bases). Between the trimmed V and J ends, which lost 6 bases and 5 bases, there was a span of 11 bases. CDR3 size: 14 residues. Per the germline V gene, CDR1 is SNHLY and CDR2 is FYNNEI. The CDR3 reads CASRRDADNSPLHF. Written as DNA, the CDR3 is TGTGCCAGCAGGAGGGACGCCGATAATTCACCCCTCCACTTT.